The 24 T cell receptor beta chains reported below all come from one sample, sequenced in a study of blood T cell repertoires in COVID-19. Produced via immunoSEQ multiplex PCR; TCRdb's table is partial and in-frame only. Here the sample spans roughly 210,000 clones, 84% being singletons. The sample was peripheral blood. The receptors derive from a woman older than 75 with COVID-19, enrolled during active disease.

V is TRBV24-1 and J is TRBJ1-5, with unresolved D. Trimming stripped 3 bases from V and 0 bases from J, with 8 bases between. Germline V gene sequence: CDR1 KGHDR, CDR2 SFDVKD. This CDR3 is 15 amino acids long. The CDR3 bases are TGTGCCACCAGTGATACAGACGGTAGCAATCAGCCCCAGCATTTT. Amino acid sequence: CATSDTDGSNQPQHF.

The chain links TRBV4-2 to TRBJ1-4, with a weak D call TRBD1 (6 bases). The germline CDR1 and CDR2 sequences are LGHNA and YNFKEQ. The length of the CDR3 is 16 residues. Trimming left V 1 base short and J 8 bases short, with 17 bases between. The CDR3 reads CASSQAGGGAREKLFF. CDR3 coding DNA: TGTGCCAGCAGCCAAGCGGGCGGGGGGGCTAGGGAAAAACTGTTTTTT.

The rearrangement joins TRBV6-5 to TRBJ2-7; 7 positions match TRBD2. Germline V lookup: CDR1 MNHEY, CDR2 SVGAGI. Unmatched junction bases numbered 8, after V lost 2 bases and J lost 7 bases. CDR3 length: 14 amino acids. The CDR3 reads CASSYAGVPREQYV. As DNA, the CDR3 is TGTGCCAGCAGTTACGCGGGGGTCCCTAGGGAGCAGTACGTC.

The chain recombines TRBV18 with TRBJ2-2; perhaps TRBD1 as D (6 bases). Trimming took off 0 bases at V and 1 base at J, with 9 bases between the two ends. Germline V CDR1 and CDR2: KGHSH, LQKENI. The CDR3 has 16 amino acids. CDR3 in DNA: TGTGCCAGCTCACCACCGACGACAGGGAACACCGGGGAGCTGTTTTTT. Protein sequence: CASSPPTTGNTGELFF.

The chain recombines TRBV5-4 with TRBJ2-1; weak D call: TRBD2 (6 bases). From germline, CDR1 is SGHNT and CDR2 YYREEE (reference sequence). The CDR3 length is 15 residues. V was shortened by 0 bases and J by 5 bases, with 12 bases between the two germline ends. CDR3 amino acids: CASSLARGSNNEQFF. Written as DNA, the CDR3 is TGTGCCAGCAGCTTGGCTCGGGGGAGCAACAATGAGCAGTTCTTC.

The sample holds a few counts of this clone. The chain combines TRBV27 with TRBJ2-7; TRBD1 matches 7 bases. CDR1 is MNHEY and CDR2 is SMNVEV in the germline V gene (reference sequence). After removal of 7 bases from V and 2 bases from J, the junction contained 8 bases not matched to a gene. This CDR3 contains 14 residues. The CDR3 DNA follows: TGTGCCAGCAAAGTCGACAGGGTAGCCTACGAGCAGTACTTC. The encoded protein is CASKVDRVAYEQYF.

This CDR3 is CASSSRDNEQFF. CDR3 DNA sequence: TGTGCCAGTAGTTCACGAGACAATGAGCAGTTCTTC. This chain joins TRBV19 and TRBJ2-1; D uncertain. The V gene lost 5 bases and the J gene lost 5 bases, with 7 bases spanning the gap. This CDR3 spans 12 amino acids. Germline V gene data show CDR1 as LNHDA and CDR2 as SQIVND (reference sequence).

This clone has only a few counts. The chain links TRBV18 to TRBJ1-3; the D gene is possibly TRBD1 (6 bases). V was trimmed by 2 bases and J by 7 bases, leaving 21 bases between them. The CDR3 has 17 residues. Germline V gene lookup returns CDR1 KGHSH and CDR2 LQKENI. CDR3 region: CASSPSSGTPGSNTIYF. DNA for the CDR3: TGTGCCAGCTCACCATCATCCGGGACACCGGGTAGCAACACCATATATTTT.

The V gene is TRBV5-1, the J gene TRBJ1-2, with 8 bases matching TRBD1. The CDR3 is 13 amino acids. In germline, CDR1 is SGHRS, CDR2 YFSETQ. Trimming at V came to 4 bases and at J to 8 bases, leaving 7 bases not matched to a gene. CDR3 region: CASSPDRAGGYTF. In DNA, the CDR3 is TGCGCCAGCAGCCCGGACAGGGCGGGGGGCTACACCTTC.

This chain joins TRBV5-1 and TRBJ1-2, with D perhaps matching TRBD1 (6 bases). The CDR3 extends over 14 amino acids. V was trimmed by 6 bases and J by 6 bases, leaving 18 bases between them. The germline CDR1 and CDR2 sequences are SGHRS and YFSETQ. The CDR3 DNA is TGCGCCAGCAAGCTTGCTCTCAGGGACAATGGCTACACCTTC. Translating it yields CASKLALRDNGYTF.

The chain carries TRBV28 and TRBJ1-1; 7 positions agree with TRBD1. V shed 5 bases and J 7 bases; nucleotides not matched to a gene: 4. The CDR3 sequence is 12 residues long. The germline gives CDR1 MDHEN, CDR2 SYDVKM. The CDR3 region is CASSPRTGEAFF. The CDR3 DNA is TGTGCCAGCAGTCCCCGGACAGGTGAAGCTTTCTTT.

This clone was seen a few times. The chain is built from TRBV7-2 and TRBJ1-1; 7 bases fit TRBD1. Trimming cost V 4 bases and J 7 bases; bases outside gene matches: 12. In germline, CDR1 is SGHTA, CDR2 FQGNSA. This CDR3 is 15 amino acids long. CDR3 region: CASSSSGGTGIEAFF. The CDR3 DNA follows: TGTGCCAGCAGCTCCTCAGGGGGAACTGGGATTGAAGCTTTCTTT.

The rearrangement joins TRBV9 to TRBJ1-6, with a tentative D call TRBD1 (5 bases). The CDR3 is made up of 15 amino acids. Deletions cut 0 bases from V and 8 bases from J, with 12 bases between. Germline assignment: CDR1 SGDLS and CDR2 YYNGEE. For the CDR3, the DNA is TGTGCCAGCAGCGTAGTGGGACTGCGGGATTCACCCCTCCACTTT. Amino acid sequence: CASSVVGLRDSPLHF.

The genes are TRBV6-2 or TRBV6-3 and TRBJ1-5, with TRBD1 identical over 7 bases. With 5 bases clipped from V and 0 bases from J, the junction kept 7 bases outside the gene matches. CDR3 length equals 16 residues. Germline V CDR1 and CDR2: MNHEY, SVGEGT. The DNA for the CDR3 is TGTGCCAGCAGTCTACAGGGGAAGCGTAGCAATCAGCCCCAGCATTTT. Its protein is CASSLQGKRSNQPQHF.

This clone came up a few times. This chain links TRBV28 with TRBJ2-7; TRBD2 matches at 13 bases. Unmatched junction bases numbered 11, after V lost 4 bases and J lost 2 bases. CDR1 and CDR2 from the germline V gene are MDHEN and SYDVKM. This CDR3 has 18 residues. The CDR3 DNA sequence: TGTGCCAGCAGTTCCGCCTTAGGACTAGCGGGGGCAACCTACGAGCAGTACTTC. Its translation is CASSSALGLAGATYEQYF. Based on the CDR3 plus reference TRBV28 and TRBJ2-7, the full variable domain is DVKVTQSSRYLVKRTGEKVFLECVQDMDHENMFWYRQDPGLGLRLIYFSYDVKMKEKGDIPEGYSVSREKKERFSLILESASTNQTSMYLCASSSALGLAGATYEQYFGPGTRLTVT.

The CDR3, as DNA: TGTGCCAGCAGTGAATCGGAGACTGAAGCTTTCTTT. As protein: CASSESETEAFF. The chain recombines TRBV25-1 with TRBJ1-1; D unresolved. The V gene lost 1 base and the J gene lost 5 bases, with 5 bases spanning the gap. The CDR3 contains 12 residues. Germline V gene data show CDR1 as MGHDK and CDR2 as SYGVNS.

CDR3 sequence: CASSPYRYQETQYF. Written as DNA, the CDR3 is TGTGCCAGCAGCCCATACAGGTACCAAGAGACCCAGTACTTC. The chain employs TRBV11-1 and TRBJ2-5; weak D call: TRBD1 (5 bases). Per germline, CDR1 SGHAT and CDR2 FQDESV (reference sequence). The length of the CDR3 is 14 residues. The germline V and J ends were trimmed by 5 bases and 0 bases, with 10 bases remaining between them.

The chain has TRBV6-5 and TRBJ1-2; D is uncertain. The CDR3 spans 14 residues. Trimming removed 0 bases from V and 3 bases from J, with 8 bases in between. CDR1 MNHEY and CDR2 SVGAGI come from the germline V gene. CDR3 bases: TGTGCCAGCAGTTACTCGCACAGTGACTATGGCTACACCTTC. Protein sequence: CASSYSHSDYGYTF.

The CDR3 sequence: CASTSSPNTGELFF. DNA for the CDR3: TGCGCCAGCACGTCGAGCCCGAACACCGGGGAGCTGTTTTTT. The chain carries TRBV5-1 and TRBJ2-2, with D unclear. Per the germline V gene, CDR1 is SGHRS and CDR2 is YFSETQ. Trimming stripped 6 bases from V and 0 bases from J, with 9 bases between. This CDR3 is built from 14 residues.

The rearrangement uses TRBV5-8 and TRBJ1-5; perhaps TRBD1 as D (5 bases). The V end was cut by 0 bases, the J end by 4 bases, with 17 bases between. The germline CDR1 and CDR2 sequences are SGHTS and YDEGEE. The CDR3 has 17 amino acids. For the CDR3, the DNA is TGTGCCAGCAGCTTGGCCTTTGGGACTGGTAAAAATCAGCCCCAGCATTTT. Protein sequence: CASSLAFGTGKNQPQHF.

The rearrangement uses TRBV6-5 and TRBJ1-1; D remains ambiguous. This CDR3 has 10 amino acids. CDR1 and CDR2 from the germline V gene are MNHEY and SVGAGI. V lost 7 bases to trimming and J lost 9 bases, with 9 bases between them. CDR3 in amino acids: CASKRHKAFF. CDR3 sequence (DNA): TGTGCCAGCAAGAGACACAAAGCTTTCTTT.

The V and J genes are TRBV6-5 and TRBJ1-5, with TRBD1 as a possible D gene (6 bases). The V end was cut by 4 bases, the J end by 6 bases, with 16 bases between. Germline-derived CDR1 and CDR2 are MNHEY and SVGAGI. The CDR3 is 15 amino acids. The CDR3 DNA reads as TGTGCCAGCAGTTTAAATGGGGGGGGCCGTCAGCCCCAGCATTTT. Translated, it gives CASSLNGGGRQPQHF.

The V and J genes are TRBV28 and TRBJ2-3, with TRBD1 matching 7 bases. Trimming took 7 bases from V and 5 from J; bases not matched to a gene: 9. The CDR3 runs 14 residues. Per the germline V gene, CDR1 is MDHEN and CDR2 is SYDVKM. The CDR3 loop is CASTLRGQGDTQYF. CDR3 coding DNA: TGTGCCAGCACCTTAAGGGGGCAGGGAGATACGCAGTATTTT.

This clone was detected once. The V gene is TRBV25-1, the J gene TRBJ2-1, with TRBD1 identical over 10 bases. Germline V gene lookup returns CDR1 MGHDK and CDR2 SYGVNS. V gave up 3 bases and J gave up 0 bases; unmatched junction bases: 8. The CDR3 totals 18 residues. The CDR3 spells CASSDTFGTGASYNEQFF. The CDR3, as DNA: TGTGCCAGCAGTGACACCTTCGGGACAGGGGCCTCCTACAATGAGCAGTTCTTC. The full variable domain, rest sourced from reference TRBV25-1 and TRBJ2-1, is EADIYQTPRYLVIGTGKKITLECSQTMGHDKMYWYQQDPGMELHLIHYSYGVNSTEKGDLSSESTVSRIRTEHFPLTLESARPSHTSQYLCASSDTFGTGASYNEQFFGPGTRLTVL.